Below are 21 T cell receptor beta chains sequenced from a single sample in a study of response to subunit inactivated influenza vaccine. Each CDR3 protein is one row after TCRdb ran MiXCR on the RT-PCR reads. Here the sample spans fewer than 700,000 distinct CDR3 sequences, over 10% being singletons. The specimen comprised PBMCs from blood, sampled roughly 48 days after vaccination. These receptor sequences come from a man aged 45-60 years who received an inactivated influenza vaccine.

This clonotype has more than one count but fewer than ten. The J gene is TRBJ2-1, the V gene TRBV5-1; TRBD1 might be the D (7 bases). The CDR3 is 16 amino acids. Per the germline V gene, CDR1 is SGHRS and CDR2 is YFSETQ. The V gene lost 4 bases and the J gene lost 0 bases, with 14 bases spanning the gap. The DNA of the CDR3 is TGCGCCAGCAGCCCTCAGGAGGGGGCCTCCTACAATGAGCAGTTCTTC. This gives the protein CASSPQEGASYNEQFF. The whole variable domain, remainder taken from reference TRBV5-1 and TRBJ2-1, is KAGVTQTPRYLIKTRGQQVTLSCSPISGHRSVSWYQQTPGQGLQFLFEYFSETQRNKGNFPGRFSGRQFSNSRSEMNVSTLELGDSALYLCASSPQEGASYNEQFFGPGTRLTVL.

The rearrangement links TRBV5-6 to TRBJ2-4; unclear D gene. In germline, CDR1 is SGHDT, CDR2 YYEEEE. The CDR3 extends over 13 amino acids. Between the trimmed V and J ends, which lost 0 bases and 8 bases, there was a span of 9 bases. CDR3 DNA sequence: TGTGCCAGCAGCTTGGTCGAAGGGCACATTCAGTACTTC. It encodes CASSLVEGHIQYF.

This clonotype was found many times. This sequence joins TRBV12-3 or TRBV12-4 and TRBJ1-4; no definite D call. There are 12 residues in the CDR3. V shed 6 bases and J shed 8 bases, with 10 bases lying between them. The CDR3 sequence is CASRESLEKLFF. DNA of the CDR3: TGTGCCAGCAGGGAGTCGCTGGAAAAACTGTTTTTT.

The CDR3 loop reads CSARDPGAEQYF. CDR3 coding DNA: TGCAGTGCTAGAGATCCCGGGGCCGAGCAGTACTTC. The chain couples TRBV20-1 to TRBJ2-7; D may match TRBD1 or TRBD2 (5 bases each). Germline CDR1 DFQATT, CDR2 SNEGSKA (reference sequence). Trimming removed 0 bases at V and 6 bases at J, with 9 bases between. The CDR3 spans 12 residues.

The chain has TRBV5-5 and TRBJ2-7; 7 positions agree with TRBD2. The CDR3 sequence is 16 residues long. Germline trimming cut 2 bases from V and 1 base from J; bases unmatched to any gene: 9. CDR1 and CDR2 (germline): SGHKS, YYEKEE (reference sequence). The chain's CDR3 is CASSFWETSPSYEQYF. The CDR3 nucleotides read TGTGCCAGCAGCTTTTGGGAGACTAGCCCTTCCTACGAGCAGTACTTC.

This clonotype appeared many times. The V gene is TRBV12-3 or TRBV12-4, the J gene TRBJ1-5; TRBD1 might be the D (5 bases). Trimming removed 5 bases at V and 7 bases at J, with 21 bases between. The CDR3 has 16 residues. CDR3 residues: CASSINLPSSGQPQHF. The CDR3 DNA is TGTGCCAGCAGTATTAATCTCCCGAGTTCAGGGCAGCCCCAGCATTTT.

At least ten counts were recorded for this clonotype. V gene TRBV29-1 combines with J gene TRBJ2-3, with D possibly being TRBD1 or TRBD2 (5 bases each). The V and J ends lost 5 bases and 2 bases respectively, with 11 bases between them. From germline, CDR1 is SQVTM and CDR2 ANQGSEA. This CDR3 comprises 13 residues. The CDR3 DNA reads TGCAGCGTTTCGGGACCCAACACAGATACGCAGTATTTT. This sequence encodes CSVSGPNTDTQYF.

In its sample, this clonotype was seen many times. The CDR3 region is CASSYGNVVSSYNEQFF. For the CDR3, the DNA is TGTGCCAGCAGTTACGGAAATGTGGTCAGCTCCTACAATGAGCAGTTCTTC. V and J are TRBV6-5 and TRBJ2-1, with D unresolved. The CDR3 has 17 amino acids. V dropped 2 bases and J dropped 0 bases, with 14 bases sitting between them. Germline assignment: CDR1 MNHEY and CDR2 SVGAGI.

The rearrangement links TRBV7-2 to TRBJ2-2; no firm D call. CDR3 length: 15 amino acids. Germline values: CDR1 SGHTA, CDR2 FQGNSA. V lost 6 bases and J 4 bases, leaving 15 bases between the germline ends. The CDR3 region is CASSLTSRVTGELFF. The DNA for the CDR3 is TGTGCCAGCAGTTTGACCTCTCGAGTCACCGGGGAGCTGTTTTTT.

This clonotype has a count of ten or more. J is TRBJ2-5 and V is TRBV7-9, with 7 nucleotides matching TRBD1. The CDR3 sequence is 14 residues long. After removal of 6 bases from V and 10 bases from J, the junction contained 14 bases not matched to a gene. Germline V gene data show CDR1 as SEHNR and CDR2 as FQNEAQ (reference sequence). The CDR3 loop reads CASRPMGTDGIQYF. For the CDR3, the DNA is TGTGCCAGCAGACCAATGGGGACAGACGGTATCCAGTACTTC.

This clonotype was seen a handful of times. This chain joins TRBV5-5 and TRBJ2-1, with 12 nucleotides matching TRBD2. The CDR3 is 16 amino acids. Germline V gene sequence: CDR1 SGHKS, CDR2 YYEKEE (reference sequence). Trimming removed 1 base from V and 5 bases from J; junction bases left unmatched: 4. CDR3 amino acids: CASSLFRLAGDNEQFF. CDR3 nucleotides: TGTGCCAGCAGCTTGTTTAGACTAGCGGGGGACAATGAGCAGTTCTTC. Full variable domain (missing parts from reference TRBV5-5 and TRBJ2-1): DAGVTQSPTHLIKTRGQQVTLRCSPISGHKSVSWYQQVLGQGPQFIFQYYEKEERGRGNFPDRFSARQFPNYSSELNVNALLLGDSALYLCASSLFRLAGDNEQFFGPGTRLTVL.

The gene calls are TRBV29-1 and TRBJ1-1; D possibly corresponds to TRBD1 (6 bases). This CDR3 spans 12 amino acids. The V gene's germline CDR1 is SQVTM and CDR2 ANQGSEA. With 6 bases removed from V and 5 bases from J, the gap between germline ends came to 13 bases. CDR3 sequence (DNA): TGCAGCGTCCTAGGGGGGCAAACTGAAGCTTTCTTT. It codes for CSVLGGQTEAFF.

V usage is TRBV4-2 and J usage is TRBJ2-7; 7 bases agree with TRBD2. Germline V gene lookup returns CDR1 LGHNA and CDR2 YNFKEQ. The CDR3 extends over 15 amino acids. V lost 0 bases and J lost 3; bases outside the gene matches: 5. CDR3 loop: CASSQELGGVYEQYF. The CDR3 nucleotides are TGTGCCAGCAGCCAAGAGTTGGGGGGGGTCTACGAGCAGTACTTC.

This clonotype was seen a few times. The gene calls are TRBV18 and TRBJ1-1; weak D call: TRBD1 (5 bases). CDR1 is KGHSH, CDR2 LQKENI, per germline. The CDR3 sequence is 15 residues long. V lost 3 bases and J lost 1, with 12 bases in between. CDR3 sequence (DNA): TGTGCCAGCTCACCGGACACGGGAAGGAACACTGAAGCTTTCTTT. Translated, it gives CASSPDTGRNTEAFF.

This clonotype has more than one count but fewer than ten. This chain joins TRBV18 and TRBJ2-4, with D perhaps TRBD2 (6 bases). Between the trimmed V and J ends, which lost 3 bases and 1 base, there was a span of 13 bases. The V gene's germline CDR1 is KGHSH and CDR2 LQKENI. The CDR3 contains 16 residues. The CDR3 nucleotides read TGTGCCAGCTCACCCCGCCCGGGGGAGGCCAAAAACATTCAGTACTTC. Translated: CASSPRPGEAKNIQYF.

This clonotype turned up a few times. This chain joins TRBV5-1 and TRBJ2-1; 13 positions agree with TRBD2. V lost 4 bases, J lost 9 bases, and 7 bases stayed unmatched. In germline, CDR1 is SGHRS, CDR2 YFSETQ. The CDR3 is 15 amino acids. CDR3 in DNA: TGCGCCAGCAGCCAGACTAGCGGGGGGCATGGTGAGCAGTTCTTC. It codes for CASSQTSGGHGEQFF.

The chain joins TRBV29-1 to TRBJ1-2, with no clear D. The germline V gene has CDR1 SQVTM and CDR2 ANQGSEA. The germline V and J ends were trimmed by 4 bases and 4 bases, with 10 bases remaining between them. The CDR3 is 12 amino acids. CDR3 loop: CSVVGAGYGYTF. The CDR3 bases are TGCAGCGTTGTGGGAGCGGGCTATGGCTACACCTTC.

The chain employs TRBV5-5 and TRBJ2-1, with D possibly being TRBD1 (8 bases). V was shortened by 4 bases and J by 4 bases, with 15 bases between the two germline ends. The V gene's germline CDR1 is SGHKS and CDR2 YYEKEE (reference sequence). This CDR3 spans 15 amino acids. CDR3 sequence reads: CASSATGGDYNEQFF. DNA of the CDR3: TGTGCCAGCAGCGCCACAGGGGGGGATTACAATGAGCAGTTCTTC.

This rearrangement joins TRBV20-1 to TRBJ2-3; 11 nucleotides match TRBD2. This CDR3 has 15 residues. The V gene's germline CDR1 is DFQATT and CDR2 SNEGSKA (reference sequence). The J segment lost 5 bases and the V segment lost 5 bases, leaving 9 bases of the junction unmatched. This chain's CDR3 is CSAPTSGIGGDTQYF. As DNA, the CDR3 is TGCAGTGCTCCGACTAGCGGGATAGGCGGAGATACGCAGTATTTT.

The gene calls are TRBV29-1 and TRBJ2-5; D remains ambiguous. This CDR3 region has 12 residues. V dropped 4 bases and J dropped 4 bases, with 10 bases sitting between them. Germline V gene sequence: CDR1 SQVTM, CDR2 ANQGSEA. Here the CDR3 DNA reads TGCAGCGTTGTAGGGTTGGGAGAGACCCAGTACTTC. Its protein product is CSVVGLGETQYF.

This clonotype was picked up a small number of times. The chain couples TRBV6-1 to TRBJ2-1; 9 bases align to TRBD2. From germline, CDR1 is MNHNS and CDR2 SASEGT. J lost 4 bases, V lost 7 bases, and 5 bases had no gene match. This CDR3 spans 14 amino acids. Written as DNA, the CDR3 is TGTGCCAGCAAAGGCGGGAGGGGTTACAATGAGCAGTTCTTC. Its translation: CASKGGRGYNEQFF.